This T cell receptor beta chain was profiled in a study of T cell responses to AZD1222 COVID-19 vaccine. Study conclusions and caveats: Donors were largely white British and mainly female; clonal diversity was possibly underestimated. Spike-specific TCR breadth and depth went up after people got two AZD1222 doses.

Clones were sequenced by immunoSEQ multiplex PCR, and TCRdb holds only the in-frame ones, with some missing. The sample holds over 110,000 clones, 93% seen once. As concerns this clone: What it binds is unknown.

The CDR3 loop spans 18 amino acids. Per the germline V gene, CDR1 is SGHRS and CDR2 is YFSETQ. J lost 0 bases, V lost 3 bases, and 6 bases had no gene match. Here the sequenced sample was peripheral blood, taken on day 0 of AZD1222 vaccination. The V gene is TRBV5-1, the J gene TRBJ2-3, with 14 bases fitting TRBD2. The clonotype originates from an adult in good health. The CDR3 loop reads CASSSGLAGGTSTDTQYF. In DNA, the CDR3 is TGCGCCAGCAGCTCTGGACTAGCGGGAGGAACTAGCACAGATACGCAGTATTTT.